The next 21 T cell receptor beta chains were all read from a single sample in a study of T cell clonality in common variable immunodeficiency. Assay: immunoSEQ multiplex PCR; the TCRdb copy retains only in-frame clones and omits some. Sampling found some 43,000 clones, none seen once. Sequenced material: peripheral blood mononuclear cells. The receptors stem from a person between 18 and 75 years old in good health.

This clone was seen ten or more times. Read sequence stops 3 residues before the CDR3 end, and the germline J gene provides the missing end. The V gene is TRBV19, the J gene TRBJ1-1, with 9 bases lining up with TRBD1. The V gene end was trimmed by 3 bases and the J gene end by 1 base; junction bases not matched to a gene: 3. The CDR3 is 15 residues long. Germline V gene data show CDR1 as LNHDA and CDR2 as SQIVND (reference sequence). Incomplete CDR3 DNA: TGTGCCAGTAGTATTGGGGACAGGGCGAACACTGAA. Protein: CASSIGDRANTE. In full, the CDR3 reads CASSIGDRANTEAFF.

This clone was counted ten times or more. The read gets to within 3 residues of the CDR3 end, and the germline J gene fills in the rest. V usage is TRBV20-1 and J usage is TRBJ2-3; 10 bases agree with TRBD2. Looked up from germline, CDR1 is DFQATT and CDR2 is SNEGSKA (reference sequence). Trimming removed 5 bases from V and 2 bases from J; junction bases left unmatched: 4. The CDR3 totals 14 residues. The CDR3 bases that were read are TGCAGTGCTCTTAGCGGGGGGCACACAGATACG. The encoded protein is CSALSGGHTDT. The CDR3, in full, reads CSALSGGHTDTQYF.

This clone was recorded many times. CDR3 protein: CASSSATGKYQETQYF. CDR3 DNA (partial): TGTGCCAGCAGCTCCGCGACAGGGAAGTACCAAGAGACC. The V and J genes are TRBV13 and TRBJ2-5; 7 nucleotides align to TRBD1. Sequencing ends 3 residues short of the CDR3 end; the germline J gene provides the rest. V trimming: 4 bases; J trimming: 0 bases; junction bases outside the gene matches: 8. The CDR3 is 16 amino acids. Germline values: CDR1 PRHDT, CDR2 FYEKMQ (reference sequence).

Note on this clone: The read ends 3 residues early relative to the CDR3; the germline J gene fills the gap. The chain links TRBV11-3 to TRBJ1-6; D call uncertain. Per germline, CDR1 SGHNT and CDR2 YENEEA. The CDR3 has 13 amino acids. V lost 1 base and J lost 8, with 6 bases in between. The CDR3 region is CASSLGSDSPLHF. The part of the CDR3 DNA that was read is TGTGCCAGCAGCTTAGGGAGCGATTCACCC.

This clone was seen ten or more times. The observed sequence ends 3 residues before the CDR3 terminus, with the missing tail filled in from the germline J gene. The chain carries TRBV9 and TRBJ1-4, with 9 positions matching TRBD1. This CDR3 region has 16 residues. The junction had 6 bases not matched to a gene; V was cut back by 3 bases and J by 3 bases. Germline assignment: CDR1 SGDLS and CDR2 YYNGEE. The CDR3 region is CASSENRGLANEKLFF. The sequenced CDR3 bases are TGTGCCAGCAGCGAGAACAGGGGGCTAGCTAATGAAAAA.

This clone was detected ten times or more. The sequence runs out 3 residues before the end of the CDR3; the remainder is reconstructed from the germline J gene. The V gene is TRBV5-1, the J gene TRBJ2-1; D uncertain. Trimming removed 0 bases from V and 6 bases from J, with 10 bases in between. Germline V gene lookup returns CDR1 SGHRS and CDR2 YFSETQ. The CDR3 covers 14 residues. CDR3 in amino acids: CASSLAGSRNEQFF. Partial CDR3 DNA: TGCGCCAGCAGCTTGGCCGGTAGCCGCAATGAG. Drawing the rest from reference TRBV5-1 and TRBJ2-1, the complete variable domain is KAGVTQTPRYLIKTRGQQVTLSCSPISGHRSVSWYQQTPGQGLQFLFEYFSETQRNKGNFPGRFSGRQFSNSRSEMNVSTLELGDSALYLCASSLAGSRNEQFFGPGTRLTVL.

This clone has at least ten counts. The CDR3 extends 3 residues past the end of the read, so its final part is completed from the germline J gene. The chain has TRBV5-4 and TRBJ2-3, with TRBD2 identical over 11 bases. Germline CDR1 is SGHNT and CDR2 is YYREEE (reference sequence). This CDR3 contains 15 residues. V shed 5 bases, J shed 4 bases, and the junction held 6 bases outside the gene matches. The CDR3 reads CASRRGLAESDTQYF. The covered CDR3 bases are TGTGCCAGCAGGCGGGGACTAGCGGAGTCAGATACG.

This clone was seen many times. The read terminates 3 residues before the CDR3 end, so the remaining end is supplied by the germline J gene. The gene calls are TRBV20-1 and TRBJ1-1; D is possibly TRBD1 (5 bases). Trimming took off 4 bases at V and 2 bases at J, with 8 bases between the two ends. CDR3 length: 12 residues. Germline loops: CDR1 DFQATT, CDR2 SNEGSKA (reference sequence). The chain's CDR3 is CSANGANTEAFF. The sequenced CDR3 bases are TGCAGTGCTAATGGGGCTAACACTGAA.

At least ten counts were recorded for this clone. Sequencing ends 3 residues short of the CDR3 end; the germline J gene provides the rest. V is TRBV6-2 or TRBV6-3 and J is TRBJ1-5; TRBD1 might be the D (6 bases). In germline, CDR1 is MNHEY, CDR2 SVGEGT. The V end was cut by 0 bases, the J end by 5 bases, with 17 bases between. This CDR3 spans 17 amino acids. The chain's CDR3 is CASSYSDSTSGHQPQHF. CDR3 DNA (partial): TGTGCCAGCAGTTACTCGGACAGCACTAGTGGTCATCAGCCC.

This clone was detected many times. The CDR3 goes on 3 residues after the read ends, and that part is filled in from the germline J gene. V is TRBV6-4 and J is TRBJ2-1; TRBD2 matches at 11 bases. Trimming cost V 6 bases and J 0 bases; bases outside gene matches: 4. CDR3 length equals 16 residues. CDR1 and CDR2 from the germline V gene are MRHNA and SNTAGT. CDR3 bases read: TGTGCCAGCAGCCGACTAGCGGGGTCCTCCTACAATGAG. As protein: CASSRLAGSSYNE. In full, the CDR3 reads CASSRLAGSSYNEQFF.

Notes on this clone: The CDR3 goes on 3 residues after the read ends, and that part is filled in from the germline J gene. This chain uses TRBV2 with TRBJ1-6, with D maybe TRBD1 (6 bases). Germline V gives CDR1 SNHLY, CDR2 FYNNEI. The CDR3 length is 14 residues. V was trimmed by 6 bases and J by 4 bases, leaving 10 bases between them. The covered CDR3 bases are TGTGCCAGCAGCGTGGACAGATATAATTCACCC. As protein: CASSVDRYNSP. The CDR3 as a whole reads CASSVDRYNSPLHF.

Concerning this clone: The CDR3 end lies 3 residues beyond the end of the read and is filled in from the germline J gene. V and J are TRBV4-2 and TRBJ2-7; 7 bases are a match to TRBD2. Germline V gene data show CDR1 as LGHNA and CDR2 as YNFKEQ. Trimming removed 0 bases from V and 5 bases from J; junction bases left unmatched: 13. This CDR3 is built from 17 residues. Here the CDR3 reads CASSQDPPAGEDHEQYF. The covered CDR3 bases are TGTGCCAGCAGCCAAGATCCCCCGGCGGGAGAAGACCACGAG.

This clone appeared many times. The read gets to within 3 residues of the CDR3 end, and the germline J gene fills in the rest. The V call is TRBV5-1, the J call TRBJ1-6; D is unresolved. CDR1 and CDR2 from the germline V gene are SGHRS and YFSETQ. V lost 4 bases, J lost 7 bases, and 15 bases lay in between. The CDR3 is 15 residues long. This CDR3 is CASSQLTGMNSPLHF. The DNA read from the CDR3 is TGCGCCAGCAGCCAACTGACGGGGATGAATTCACCC.

This clone was counted at least ten times. Read coverage stops 3 residues before the CDR3 terminus; the germline J gene supplies the remainder. The rearrangement joins TRBV11-2 to TRBJ2-7, with D possibly TRBD1 on 6 matching bases. Trimming removed 1 base at V and 1 base at J, with 11 bases between. Germline V gene sequence: CDR1 SGHAT, CDR2 FQNNGV. The CDR3 covers 15 residues. CDR3 region: CASSLGDRPSYEQYF. The CDR3 DNA, read in part, is TGTGCCAGCAGCTTAGGAGACAGGCCTTCCTACGAG.

This clone was detected ten times or more. The read comes to an end 3 residues before the CDR3 does, leaving the germline J gene to fill in the end. The chain couples TRBV9 to TRBJ2-1; possible D gene TRBD2, 6 bases. This CDR3 is 15 amino acids long. Looked up from germline, CDR1 is SGDLS and CDR2 is YYNGEE. The V end was cut by 4 bases, the J end by 6 bases, with 17 bases between. CDR3 amino acids: CASSPRGGPSNEQFF. The sequenced part of the CDR3 DNA is TGTGCCAGCAGCCCGCGAGGAGGGCCGTCCAATGAG.

This clone was observed a handful of times. The observed sequence ends 3 residues before the CDR3 terminus, with the missing tail filled in from the germline J gene. The chain couples TRBV5-5 to TRBJ1-1, with TRBD1 as a possible D gene (5 bases). This CDR3 has 13 amino acids. The V gene lost 3 bases and the J gene lost 2 bases, with 8 bases spanning the gap. CDR1 is SGHKS and CDR2 is YYEKEE in the germline V gene (reference sequence). The sequenced CDR3 bases are TGTGCCAGCAGCTCCGACAGCAACACTGAA. Translating gives CASSSDSNTE. The entire CDR3 is CASSSDSNTEAFF.

This clone was detected ten times or more. The missing CDR3 end, 3 residues past where the read stops, is filled in from the germline J gene. The V call is TRBV30, the J call TRBJ1-2; D possibly corresponds to TRBD1 (6 bases). The CDR3 extends over 15 amino acids. With 4 bases removed from V and 2 bases from J, the gap between germline ends came to 17 bases. Germline V gene sequence: CDR1 GTSNPN, CDR2 SVGIG (reference sequence). The CDR3 protein is CAWIGQLPINYGYTF. CDR3 bases read: TGTGCCTGGATTGGACAGCTCCCTATCAACTATGGC.

This clone was observed many times. The read ends 3 residues early relative to the CDR3; the germline J gene fills the gap. The J gene is TRBJ2-3, the V gene TRBV19; possibly TRBD2 for D (7 bases). Germline assignment: CDR1 LNHDA and CDR2 SQIVND (reference sequence). V gave up 3 bases and J gave up 5 bases, with 12 bases separating them. CDR3 length equals 14 residues. CDR3 in amino acids: CASSIAGARDTQYF. CDR3 DNA (partial): TGTGCCAGTAGTATTGCGGGGGCGAGAGATACG. Supplemented by reference TRBV19 and TRBJ2-3, the full variable domain reads DGGITQSPKYLFRKEGQNVTLSCEQNLNHDAMYWYRQDPGQGLRLIYYSQIVNDFQKGDIAEGYSVSREKKESFPLTVTSAQKNPTAFYLCASSIAGARDTQYFGPGTRLTVL.

On this clone: Sequencing ends 3 residues short of the CDR3 end; the germline J gene provides the rest. V usage is TRBV18 and J usage is TRBJ2-5, with TRBD1 identical over 8 bases. The CDR3 covers 13 residues. Germline loops: CDR1 KGHSH, CDR2 LQKENI. Trimming removed 3 bases from V and 7 bases from J; junction bases left unmatched: 4. The sequenced CDR3 bases are TGTGCCAGCTCACCCCAACAGGGGGGGACC. This codes for CASSPQQGGT. The CDR3 as a whole reads CASSPQQGGTQYF.

This clone was detected ten times or more. With the read ending 3 residues before the CDR3 end, the germline J gene is used to fill in that end. This chain uses TRBV7-2 with TRBJ2-1; 12 bases align to TRBD1. Germline V CDR1 and CDR2: SGHTA, FQGNSA. V was clipped by 6 bases and J by 7 bases; unmatched bases: 7. The CDR3 is 15 residues long. CDR3 sequence reads: CASRAGTGGLNEQFF. The sequenced part of the CDR3 DNA is TGTGCCAGCAGGGCCGGGACAGGGGGCTTGAATGAG.

Many counts were recorded for this clone. The observed sequence ends 3 residues before the CDR3 terminus, with the missing tail filled in from the germline J gene. The rearrangement links TRBV5-8 to TRBJ2-2; D possibly corresponds to TRBD2 (5 bases). V was cut by 3 bases and J by 7 bases, with 10 bases left in between. The CDR3 has 13 residues. Germline lookup yields CDR1 SGHTS and CDR2 YDEGEE. The CDR3 bases that were read are TGTGCCAGCAGCTCTAATGAGGGCGGGGAG. Its protein product is CASSSNEGGE. The complete CDR3 sequence is CASSSNEGGELFF.